A selection of T cell receptor beta chains follows, all from one sample in a study of T cell changes during pregnancy in multiple sclerosis. Assay: immunoSEQ multiplex PCR; the TCRdb copy retains only in-frame clones and omits some. The sample consists of about 13,000 clones, roughly 90% of them appearing once. The source was CD8+ T cells from peripheral blood mononuclear cells, collected after pregnancy. All receptors derive from a female donor in good health, enrolled as a control in a pregnancy study. Each CDR3 is given with its conserved first and last residue. The order of the fields is J gene, clone size, V gene, D gene, CDR3 DNA, CDR3 protein. The D gene is left open where the match is weak. The size entry is marked missing in some rows and otherwise reads once, few, many or a size class.

J: TRBJ1-5; size: -; V: TRBV28; D: -; DNA: TGTGCCAGCAGTTTTGGGGGGAATCAGCCCCAGCATTTT; CDR3: CASSFGGNQPQHF
J: TRBJ1-1; size: once; V: TRBV7-9; D: TRBD1; DNA: TGTGCCAGCAGCCCACCGGAGGACAGGGCGAACACTGAAGCTTTCTTT; CDR3: CASSPPEDRANTEAFF
J: TRBJ2-7; size: -; V: TRBV25-1; D: -; DNA: TGTGCCAGCGGCGGGGGCCGCTACGAGCAGTACTTC; CDR3: CASGGGRYEQYF
J: TRBJ2-3; size: -; V: TRBV29-1; D: -; DNA: TGCAGCGTTACGACTGAACCCACAGATACGCAGTATTTT; CDR3: CSVTTEPTDTQYF
J: TRBJ2-7; size: -; V: TRBV19; D: TRBD2; DNA: TGTGCCAGTAGTCCTTCTAGCGGACCTTCCTACGAGCAGTACTTC; CDR3: CASSPSSGPSYEQYF
J: TRBJ1-5; size: once; V: TRBV19; D: TRBD1; DNA: TGTGCCAGTAGGCGACAGGGTAGGAATCAGCCCCAGCATTTT; CDR3: CASRRQGRNQPQHF
J: TRBJ2-7; size: -; V: TRBV6-1; D: TRBD1; DNA: TGTGCCAGCAAGACAGGGGCCTACGAGCAGTACTTC; CDR3: CASKTGAYEQYF
J: TRBJ1-1; size: -; V: TRBV19; D: -; DNA: TGTGCCAGTAGAGAGGTGGGGAACACTGAAGCTTTCTTT; CDR3: CASREVGNTEAFF
J: TRBJ1-4; size: -; V: TRBV12-2; D: -; DNA: TGTGCAAGTCGCCCCCGAGGGACAGGGAAAGATGGAGCTAATGAAAAACTGTTTTTT; CDR3: CASRPRGTGKDGANEKLFF
J: TRBJ2-1; size: -; V: TRBV5-5; D: TRBD2; DNA: TGTGCCAGCAGCCCGGGACTAGCGGGGGCGAGTGAGCAGTTCTTC; CDR3: CASSPGLAGASEQFF
J: TRBJ2-1; size: -; V: TRBV19; D: -; DNA: TGTGCCAGTAGAGAGGGGGGGAATGAGCAGTTCTTC; CDR3: CASREGGNEQFF
J: TRBJ2-2; size: -; V: TRBV2; D: TRBD2; DNA: TGTGCCAGCAGGTCCGGGACTAGCGCAACCGGGGAGCTGTTTTTT; CDR3: CASRSGTSATGELFF
J: TRBJ1-1; size: -; V: TRBV15; D: -; DNA: TGTGCCACCAGCAGAGAAGTCAGGGGCACTGAAGCTTTCTTT; CDR3: CATSREVRGTEAFF
J: TRBJ1-1; size: -; V: TRBV7-2; D: -; DNA: TGTGCCAGCAGTCCCCAGGGGACAAGTGCTGAAGCTTTCTTT; CDR3: CASSPQGTSAEAFF
J: TRBJ2-7; size: -; V: TRBV7-9; D: -; DNA: TGTGCCAGCAGCTTAGCGAAAGGGGCCTACGAGCAGTACTTC; CDR3: CASSLAKGAYEQYF
J: TRBJ2-3; size: -; V: TRBV27; D: TRBD2; DNA: TGTGCCAGCAGCACGGGACTAGCGGGAGGCCTGGGGGGGCAGTATTTT; CDR3: CASSTGLAGGLGGQYF
J: TRBJ2-3; size: -; V: TRBV6-1; D: TRBD1; DNA: TGTGCCAGCAGTATACAGGGGACAGATACGCAGTATTTT; CDR3: CASSIQGTDTQYF
J: TRBJ2-1; size: -; V: TRBV30; D: TRBD2; DNA: TGTGCCTGGAGTATACTCGGGACTAGCGGGAGTAATGAGCAGTTCTTC; CDR3: CAWSILGTSGSNEQFF
J: TRBJ2-3; size: -; V: TRBV10-3; D: -; DNA: TGTGCCATCAGTGAGGGCCGTTCAGATACGCAGTATTTT; CDR3: CAISEGRSDTQYF
J: TRBJ2-7; size: -; V: TRBV27; D: -; DNA: TGTGCCAGCAGTTTAGGAAGCGGGTGGGTCTACGAGCAGTACTTC; CDR3: CASSLGSGWVYEQYF
J: TRBJ2-1; size: -; V: TRBV27; D: TRBD2; DNA: TGTGCCAGCAGTTTACTGGGCGGGAGGGCCTCCAATGAGCAGTTCTTC; CDR3: CASSLLGGRASNEQFF
J: TRBJ2-7; size: -; V: TRBV6-1; D: TRBD2; DNA: TGTGCCAGCTCCCGGCCGGCGGGAGGGGCCTACGAGCAGTACTTC; CDR3: CASSRPAGGAYEQYF
J: TRBJ2-3; size: medium-sized; V: TRBV4-2; D: TRBD2; DNA: TGTGCCAGCAGCCAAGAAGCGGGGGGGCCAGATACGCAGTATTTT; CDR3: CASSQEAGGPDTQYF
J: TRBJ2-7; size: -; V: TRBV5-4; D: TRBD2; DNA: TGTGCCAGCAGCTCCGATTTGGGCGGGAGCTCCTACGAGCAGTACTTC; CDR3: CASSSDLGGSSYEQYF
J: TRBJ2-5; size: -; V: TRBV29-1; D: -; DNA: TGCAGCGTCGGTATCAGGGAAGAGACCCAGTACTTC; CDR3: CSVGIREETQYF
J: TRBJ2-5; size: -; V: TRBV7-9; D: -; DNA: TGTGCCAGCAGCTTAGACAGTGAGACCCAGTACTTC; CDR3: CASSLDSETQYF
J: TRBJ1-5; size: -; V: TRBV7-8; D: TRBD1; DNA: TGTGCCAGCAGCTTAGCGTGGGACAGGGGCAATCAGCCCCAGCATTTT; CDR3: CASSLAWDRGNQPQHF
J: TRBJ2-1; size: -; V: TRBV5-6; D: -; DNA: TGTGCCAGCAGCCCCGACATGTACAATGAGCAGTTCTTC; CDR3: CASSPDMYNEQFF
J: TRBJ1-5; size: -; V: TRBV4-1; D: -; DNA: TGCGCCAGCAGCCAATGGGTGTCAGGTAGCAATCAGCCCCAGCATTTT; CDR3: CASSQWVSGSNQPQHF
J: TRBJ2-7; size: -; V: TRBV11-3; D: -; DNA: TGTGCCAGCAGCTCCGATCGGGGGAGGTCTTACGAGCAGTACTTC; CDR3: CASSSDRGRSYEQYF
J: TRBJ2-7; size: -; V: TRBV7-9; D: -; DNA: TGTGCCAGCAGCTTAGTTGACAAATCCTACGAGCAGTACTTC; CDR3: CASSLVDKSYEQYF
J: TRBJ2-2; size: once; V: TRBV5-1; D: -; DNA: TGCGCCAGCAGCTTGGCCTATGCGGGGGCGATCTTTAACACCGGGGAGCTGTTTTTT; CDR3: CASSLAYAGAIFNTGELFF
J: TRBJ1-6; size: -; V: TRBV5-5; D: -; DNA: TGTGCCAGCACCCCACGACAGGCAGCATTCTCCTATAATTCACCCCTCCACTTT; CDR3: CASTPRQAAFSYNSPLHF
J: TRBJ2-1; size: -; V: TRBV6-4; D: TRBD2; DNA: TGTGCCAGCAGTGACAGCGGGGGCTACAATGAGCAGTTCTTC; CDR3: CASSDSGGYNEQFF
J: TRBJ1-2; size: -; V: TRBV10-3; D: TRBD1; DNA: TGTGCCATCGGGGGGACAGGGTCCAACTATGGCTACACCTTC; CDR3: CAIGGTGSNYGYTF
J: TRBJ2-7; size: -; V: TRBV7-9; D: TRBD2; DNA: TGTGCCAGCAGTTGGGCTACCTCGGGACTAGGCCTCTACGAGCAGTACTTC; CDR3: CASSWATSGLGLYEQYF
J: TRBJ2-7; size: -; V: TRBV5-4; D: TRBD2; DNA: TGTGCCAGCAGTTCTAGCGGGGGGGCCTCCTACGAGCAGTACTTC; CDR3: CASSSSGGASYEQYF
J: TRBJ2-7; size: -; V: TRBV5-6; D: TRBD2; DNA: TGTGCCAGCAGCGGAACCGGGACTAGCGTCTACGAGCAGTACTTC; CDR3: CASSGTGTSVYEQYF
J: TRBJ2-1; size: -; V: TRBV7-8; D: TRBD2; DNA: TGTGCCAGCAGCTGGGGGACTAGCGGAAGAAATGAGCAGTTCTTC; CDR3: CASSWGTSGRNEQFF
J: TRBJ1-4; size: -; V: TRBV7-9; D: -; DNA: TGTGCCAGCAGCTTAGCGCACCCGGATGAAAAACTGTTTTTT; CDR3: CASSLAHPDEKLFF
J: TRBJ2-3; size: -; V: TRBV7-7; D: -; DNA: TGTGCTAGCAGCTTAGCGCTAGACACAGATACGCAGTATTTT; CDR3: CASSLALDTDTQYF
J: TRBJ2-4; size: -; V: TRBV27; D: -; DNA: TGTGCCAGCAGTTTTTGGCGGGTGATGAGGAACATTCAGTACTTC; CDR3: CASSFWRVMRNIQYF
J: TRBJ2-1; size: -; V: TRBV15; D: TRBD1; DNA: TGTGCCACCAGCAGAGATGGGGGGGGACAGGGGTTCGATGAGCAGTTCTTC; CDR3: CATSRDGGGQGFDEQFF
J: TRBJ2-7; size: -; V: TRBV28; D: -; DNA: TGTGCCAGCAGTCATAGGACAGAACCCTACGAGCAGTACTTC; CDR3: CASSHRTEPYEQYF
J: TRBJ2-2; size: -; V: TRBV4-2; D: TRBD2; DNA: TGTGCCAGCAGCCAAGATAGCGGGGGGGCCGGGGAGCTGTTTTTT; CDR3: CASSQDSGGAGELFF
J: TRBJ2-1; size: -; V: TRBV28; D: TRBD1; DNA: TGTGCCAGCAGCACTAACCGGGACAGGGCCAACTCCTACAATGAGCAGTTCTTC; CDR3: CASSTNRDRANSYNEQFF
J: TRBJ2-1; size: -; V: TRBV6-4; D: -; DNA: TGTGCCAGCAGTGAAGGGGAGGTCAATGAGCAGTTCTTC; CDR3: CASSEGEVNEQFF
J: TRBJ2-7; size: -; V: TRBV12-5; D: -; DNA: TGTGCTAGTGGTTATCACCCCGGGACACCTTTTGGCGAGCAGTACTTC; CDR3: CASGYHPGTPFGEQYF
J: TRBJ2-7; size: few; V: TRBV19; D: -; DNA: TGTGCCAGTAGTATAGGGCAGCGTACCTACGAGCAGTACTTC; CDR3: CASSIGQRTYEQYF
J: TRBJ2-7; size: -; V: TRBV5-4; D: TRBD1; DNA: TGTGCCAGCAGCGTCGGACAGGGACGGCAGTACTTC; CDR3: CASSVGQGRQYF
J: TRBJ1-3; size: few; V: TRBV4-2; D: TRBD1; DNA: TGTGCCAGCAGCCAAGACTCTGGGACAGGAGGAAACACCATATATTTT; CDR3: CASSQDSGTGGNTIYF
J: TRBJ1-1; size: -; V: TRBV7-6; D: -; DNA: TGTGCCAGCAGCAGGGACACCAACACTGAAGCTTTCTTT; CDR3: CASSRDTNTEAFF
J: TRBJ2-7; size: -; V: TRBV13; D: TRBD2; DNA: TGTGCCAGCAGCCCATCGGGCAGCGGGGGATACGAGCAGTACTTC; CDR3: CASSPSGSGGYEQYF
J: TRBJ1-6; size: few; V: TRBV10-3; D: TRBD1; DNA: TGTGCCATCAGTGGGGGACAGGACTATAATTCACCCCTCCACTTT; CDR3: CAISGGQDYNSPLHF
J: TRBJ1-3; size: -; V: TRBV5-1; D: TRBD1; DNA: TGCGCCAGCAGCTTGGGACAGGGGGCGAGAGGAAACACCATATATTTT; CDR3: CASSLGQGARGNTIYF
J: TRBJ2-7; size: -; V: TRBV6-1; D: -; DNA: TGTGCCAGCAGTGAAGCTAGCGCTAGCTCCTACGAGCAGTACTTC; CDR3: CASSEASASSYEQYF
J: TRBJ2-7; size: few; V: TRBV30; D: -; DNA: TGTGCCTGGAGTGCTGGGGCGTTCTACGAGCAGTACTTC; CDR3: CAWSAGAFYEQYF
J: TRBJ2-2; size: -; V: TRBV28; D: TRBD2; DNA: TGTGCCAGCAGTCCTAGCGGGGGGGCTATCGGCACCGGGGAGCTGTTTTTT; CDR3: CASSPSGGAIGTGELFF
J: TRBJ1-3; size: -; V: TRBV7-2; D: -; DNA: TGTGCCAGCAGCTTAGGACAGACTGGAAACACCATATATTTT; CDR3: CASSLGQTGNTIYF
J: TRBJ1-6; size: -; V: TRBV7-2; D: -; DNA: TGTGCCAGCAGCTCCACGACAGGTGGATCACCCCTCCACTTT; CDR3: CASSSTTGGSPLHF